This T cell receptor beta chain was sequenced during a study of identical twins (dated by TCRdb to about 2016). Some background on the complete study: The study deep-sequenced TCR alpha and beta repertoires from monozygotic twins, unrelated adults of various ages and cord blood to test whether fetal clonotypes persist. To rule out contamination, replicate twin experiments were performed at different times with different library preparation protocols. The full study reports these points: In monozygotic twins, recombination models systematically underestimated out-of-frame TCR alpha sharing, but the models matched the sharing seen between unrelated individuals. Zero-insertion analyses could be partly confounded by invariant T cells such as MAIT and iNKT, though diverse VJ usage argued against such confounding for most clonotypes. Compared with coincidental sharing between unrelated individuals, out-of-frame TCR alpha sequences shared between twins showed an excess of sequences with low generation probability. The excess sharing between twins in beta out-of-frame sequences was weaker because fewer shared sequences reduced the signal-to-noise ratio. Because the same donors could not be followed over many years, the conclusions depended on cross-sectional statistical analysis. Fewer insertions were carried by abundant cord blood beta clonotypes; a weaker similar trend was observed in young adult naive repertoires, while no such trend was observed in memory repertoires.

Library generation was performed with 5' RACE. The sample was run on an Illumina HiSeq 2000. A universal primer binding site was added through template switching, and the final cDNA carried a unique molecular identifier so that TCR cDNA molecules could be counted accurately. Specific primers in the conserved constant-segment region were used to synthesize first-strand cDNA for TCR alpha and beta chains. To control for contamination, every cDNA library carried two barcodes: a SMART-Mk sample barcode plus Illumina barcodes. TruSeq adapter sequences along with Illumina sample barcodes were introduced in two successive PCR steps. Sequencing of the TCR alpha and beta cDNA libraries was done on the Illumina HiSeq platform using custom primers. The paper's processing steps were these. Raw reads were processed with MiGEC to extract unique molecular identifiers, and MiXCR was used to determine CDR3 positions. For each individual, recombination models were inferred using an EM algorithm with the repgenHMM and IGoR tools. The tcR package in R was used for shared clonotype analysis, with sharing normalized by the product of cloneset sizes. To study raw recombination free of thymic and clonal selection effects, out-of-frame nonproductive sequences were analyzed. TCRdb redid the processing of the public reads, applying fastp at Q25 and MiXCR, and retained in-frame beta chains. Identical CDR3 proteins give one entry, which carries the most common genes and DNA. These V and J calls derive from TCRdb rather than the authors' analysis. The sample table records about 450,000 distinct CDR3 sequences; around a sixth of these occur just once. Jointly, the top ten make up 12% of the sample.

Concerning this clonotype: It lacks a known antigen. No base quality values were provided; no much bigger clone lies one nucleotide off.

From cysteine to phenylalanine, the CDR3 is 13 amino acids long. CDR3 DNA is the only sequence kept; it has 39 bases, read in frame from the first base. From a lookup of the germline V gene (reference sequence), CDR1 and CDR2 are DFQATT and SNEGSKA. V loses 5 bases at its end and J loses 6 bases; junction bases beyond the gene matches: 5. All donors were healthy Caucasians. Three unrelated non-twin adults were additionally sequenced: a male aged 18 to 29, a male aged 50 to 60 and a female aged 50 to 60. Using Miltenyi CD45RO+ enrichment and human naive T-cell isolation kits, memory (CD45RO+) and naive T cells were isolated from PBMC.

This receptor was taken from a man over 45 in good health. The chain employs TRBV20-1 and TRBJ2-2; 8 central nucleotides agree with TRBD1. Sequencing used naive T cells sorted from blood. Read against the paper, the sample's cell subset or site label means: cells isolated with a human naive T-cell isolation kit. The DNA is TGCAGTGCTGCGACAGGGGCGCCCGGGGAGCTGTTTTTT. Translated, this is CSAATGAPGELFF.